Listed below are T cell receptor beta chains from one sample, sequenced in a study of blood T cell repertoires in COVID-19. The method was immunoSEQ multiplex PCR; TCRdb's version includes in-frame clones alone and lacks a portion of them. This table holds roughly 190,000 clones, 84% found once. Material: peripheral blood. These TCRs come from a human donor in a cohort sampled during active COVID-19. CDR3s include the opening cysteine and the closing phenylalanine or tryptophan. Each record gives: J gene, D gene, V gene, clone size, CDR3 protein, CDR3 DNA. D genes are given only for firm matches. Part of the rows lack a size; the others show once, few, many or a class for expanded clones.

j_gene: TRBJ2-7; d_gene: .; v_gene: TRBV29-1; abundance: .; CDR3aa: CSVFGQTYEQYF; CDR3nt: TGCAGCGTTTTTGGGCAGACATACGAGCAGTACTTC
j_gene: TRBJ1-3; d_gene: TRBD1; v_gene: TRBV7-6; abundance: .; CDR3aa: CASSPRTGHFGNTIYF; CDR3nt: TGTGCCAGCAGCCCGAGGACAGGGCATTTTGGAAACACCATATATTTT
j_gene: TRBJ2-3; d_gene: .; v_gene: TRBV28; abundance: few; CDR3aa: CASTKAGAGQYF; CDR3nt: TGTGCCAGCACCAAAGCGGGTGCGGGGCAGTATTTT
j_gene: TRBJ2-3; d_gene: TRBD1; v_gene: TRBV6-1; abundance: .; CDR3aa: CASSEGDRLTQYF; CDR3nt: TGTGCCAGCAGTGAAGGGGACAGACTCACGCAGTATTTT
j_gene: TRBJ1-5; d_gene: .; v_gene: TRBV7-2; abundance: .; CDR3aa: CASSLDGQWFNQPQHF; CDR3nt: TGTGCCAGCAGCTTGGACGGACAGTGGTTCAATCAGCCCCAGCATTTT
j_gene: TRBJ1-2; d_gene: .; v_gene: TRBV19; abundance: .; CDR3aa: CASSIPGANYGYTF; CDR3nt: TGTGCCAGTAGTATTCCCGGAGCTAACTATGGCTACACCTTC
j_gene: TRBJ2-7; d_gene: .; v_gene: TRBV18; abundance: .; CDR3aa: CASHSPQGFVHEQYF; CDR3nt: TGTGCCAGCCATTCCCCACAGGGATTTGTCCACGAGCAGTACTTC
j_gene: TRBJ2-7; d_gene: .; v_gene: TRBV7-9; abundance: few; CDR3aa: CASSSRWTESYEQYF; CDR3nt: TGTGCCAGCAGCTCCCGATGGACAGAGTCCTACGAGCAGTACTTC
j_gene: TRBJ2-7; d_gene: TRBD2; v_gene: TRBV3-1/TRBV3-2; abundance: once; CDR3aa: CASSQVPGGAYEQYF; CDR3nt: TGTGCCAGCAGCCAAGTCCCGGGAGGGGCATACGAGCAGTACTTC
j_gene: TRBJ1-5; d_gene: .; v_gene: TRBV5-1; abundance: .; CDR3aa: CASSFGPAGQPQHF; CDR3nt: TGCGCCAGCAGCTTCGGGCCCGCAGGGCAGCCCCAGCATTTT
j_gene: TRBJ1-2; d_gene: TRBD1; v_gene: TRBV5-4; abundance: .; CDR3aa: CASSLQGARGYTF; CDR3nt: TGTGCCAGCAGCTTGCAGGGGGCAAGAGGCTACACCTTC
j_gene: TRBJ2-2; d_gene: .; v_gene: TRBV11-3; abundance: .; CDR3aa: CASTTPGRELFF; CDR3nt: TGTGCCAGCACCACGCCAGGGAGGGAGCTGTTTTTT
j_gene: TRBJ1-6; d_gene: TRBD1; v_gene: TRBV5-1; abundance: few; CDR3aa: CASSLGQGYNSPLHF; CDR3nt: TGCGCCAGCAGCCTAGGACAGGGGTATAATTCACCCCTCCACTTT
j_gene: TRBJ2-5; d_gene: .; v_gene: TRBV3-1/TRBV3-2; abundance: .; CDR3aa: CASSQGSGETQYF; CDR3nt: TGTGCCAGCAGCCAGGGCAGCGGGGAGACCCAGTACTTC
j_gene: TRBJ2-2; d_gene: TRBD2; v_gene: TRBV5-1; abundance: .; CDR3aa: CASVHGGANTGELFF; CDR3nt: TGCGCCAGCGTGCATGGGGGGGCGAACACCGGGGAGCTGTTTTTT
j_gene: TRBJ2-2; d_gene: TRBD2; v_gene: TRBV27; abundance: .; CDR3aa: CASRTSGNTNTGELFF; CDR3nt: TGTGCCAGCAGGACTAGCGGGAACACGAACACCGGGGAGCTGTTTTTT
j_gene: TRBJ2-5; d_gene: .; v_gene: TRBV9; abundance: .; CDR3aa: CASSVGTGARQETQYF; CDR3nt: TGTGCCAGCAGCGTTGGCACGGGAGCCCGCCAAGAGACCCAGTACTTC
j_gene: TRBJ1-2; d_gene: .; v_gene: TRBV5-5; abundance: .; CDR3aa: CASSPTLVQSNYGYTF; CDR3nt: TGTGCCAGCAGCCCGACGTTGGTACAGAGTAACTATGGCTACACCTTC
j_gene: TRBJ1-1; d_gene: .; v_gene: TRBV5-1; abundance: .; CDR3aa: CASSLETQGTEAFF; CDR3nt: TGCGCCAGCAGCTTGGAAACACAGGGTACTGAAGCTTTCTTT
j_gene: TRBJ1-4; d_gene: .; v_gene: TRBV28; abundance: .; CDR3aa: CASSRSHGGGREKLFF; CDR3nt: TGTGCCAGCAGCCGATCTCATGGGGGGGGCCGGGAAAAACTGTTTTTT
j_gene: TRBJ1-2; d_gene: .; v_gene: TRBV4-1; abundance: .; CDR3aa: CASSPTWGGRGYGYTF; CDR3nt: TGCGCCAGCAGCCCGACGTGGGGCGGGAGAGGGTATGGCTACACCTTC
j_gene: TRBJ1-2; d_gene: TRBD1; v_gene: TRBV29-1; abundance: .; CDR3aa: CSVQGIGYGYTF; CDR3nt: TGCAGCGTACAGGGGATTGGCTATGGCTACACCTTC
j_gene: TRBJ1-5; d_gene: .; v_gene: TRBV5-6; abundance: .; CDR3aa: CASSFLGGQPQHF; CDR3nt: TGTGCCAGCAGCTTTTTGGGGGGTCAGCCCCAGCATTTT
j_gene: TRBJ1-5; d_gene: TRBD1; v_gene: TRBV6-2/TRBV6-3; abundance: .; CDR3aa: CASTPQGNQPQHF; CDR3nt: TGTGCCAGCACCCCACAGGGGAATCAGCCCCAGCATTTT
j_gene: TRBJ2-7; d_gene: TRBD2; v_gene: TRBV5-6; abundance: .; CDR3aa: CASSLVGEGLASYEQYF; CDR3nt: TGTGCCAGCAGCTTGGTGGGGGAGGGACTAGCATCATACGAGCAGTACTTC
j_gene: TRBJ1-1; d_gene: .; v_gene: TRBV6-2/TRBV6-3; abundance: .; CDR3aa: CASSYTQVAEAFF; CDR3nt: TGTGCCAGCAGTTACACCCAGGTCGCTGAAGCTTTCTTT
j_gene: TRBJ1-5; d_gene: .; v_gene: TRBV19; abundance: .; CDR3aa: CASSPGTFNQPQHF; CDR3nt: TGTGCCAGTAGCCCCGGGACATTCAATCAGCCCCAGCATTTT
j_gene: TRBJ2-5; d_gene: TRBD2; v_gene: TRBV28; abundance: .; CDR3aa: CASSPPLAGVKETQYF; CDR3nt: TGTGCCAGCAGCCCCCCCCTAGCGGGAGTAAAAGAGACCCAGTACTTC
j_gene: TRBJ2-5; d_gene: TRBD1; v_gene: TRBV3-1/TRBV3-2; abundance: .; CDR3aa: CASSQNLRQGETQYF; CDR3nt: TGTGCCAGCAGCCAGAACCTTCGACAGGGCGAGACCCAGTACTTC
j_gene: TRBJ1-2; d_gene: .; v_gene: TRBV10-2; abundance: .; CDR3aa: CASSGVRANYGYTF; CDR3nt: TGCGCCAGCAGTGGGGTCAGGGCTAACTATGGCTACACCTTC
j_gene: TRBJ2-1; d_gene: TRBD2; v_gene: TRBV12-3/TRBV12-4; abundance: .; CDR3aa: CASSWLAGVEQFF; CDR3nt: TGTGCCAGCAGTTGGCTAGCGGGGGTGGAGCAGTTCTTC
j_gene: TRBJ1-4; d_gene: TRBD1; v_gene: TRBV28; abundance: few; CDR3aa: CASSSARAGTGRDILFF; CDR3nt: TGTGCCAGCAGTTCAGCCCGGGCGGGGACAGGGAGGGATATACTGTTTTTT
j_gene: TRBJ2-2; d_gene: .; v_gene: TRBV6-4; abundance: once; CDR3aa: CASSDGAAPTGELFF; CDR3nt: TGTGCCAGCAGTGACGGGGCAGCGCCCACCGGGGAGCTGTTTTTT
j_gene: TRBJ1-5; d_gene: TRBD1; v_gene: TRBV30; abundance: .; CDR3aa: CAWSDRDRYQPQHF; CDR3nt: TGTGCCTGGAGTGACCGGGACAGATATCAGCCCCAGCATTTT
j_gene: TRBJ2-5; d_gene: .; v_gene: TRBV5-1; abundance: .; CDR3aa: CASSSPQGSQYF; CDR3nt: TGCGCCAGCAGCTCCCCGCAGGGAAGCCAGTACTTC
j_gene: TRBJ2-5; d_gene: .; v_gene: TRBV5-1; abundance: .; CDR3aa: CASSFGAQETQYF; CDR3nt: TGCGCCAGCAGCTTTGGGGCCCAAGAGACCCAGTACTTC
j_gene: TRBJ1-5; d_gene: TRBD1; v_gene: TRBV6-5; abundance: .; CDR3aa: CASNPRDSLLPPHF; CDR3nt: TGTGCCAGCAACCCACGGGACAGCCTCCTGCCTCCGCATTTT
j_gene: TRBJ1-1; d_gene: TRBD1; v_gene: TRBV18; abundance: .; CDR3aa: CASSPLQTGGASTEAFF; CDR3nt: TGTGCCAGCTCACCCCTCCAAACAGGGGGCGCATCCACTGAAGCTTTCTTT
j_gene: TRBJ1-5; d_gene: .; v_gene: TRBV28; abundance: once; CDR3aa: CASRTGDRGQPQHF; CDR3nt: TGTGCCAGCAGAACCGGGGATAGAGGCCAGCCCCAGCATTTT
j_gene: TRBJ2-5; d_gene: .; v_gene: TRBV5-4; abundance: .; CDR3aa: CASSLGAGNQETQYF; CDR3nt: TGTGCCAGCAGCTTGGGCGCAGGGAACCAAGAGACCCAGTACTTC
j_gene: TRBJ1-2; d_gene: .; v_gene: TRBV6-6; abundance: .; CDR3aa: CASRLPTDYGYTF; CDR3nt: TGTGCCAGCAGGCTCCCCACAGATTATGGCTACACCTTC
j_gene: TRBJ2-2; d_gene: TRBD1; v_gene: TRBV27; abundance: .; CDR3aa: CASSFGTGIFTGELFF; CDR3nt: TGTGCCAGCAGTTTCGGGACAGGAATTTTCACCGGGGAGCTGTTTTTT
j_gene: TRBJ1-2; d_gene: .; v_gene: TRBV4-1; abundance: many; CDR3aa: CASSQVQTTTSGYTF; CDR3nt: TGCGCCAGCAGCCAAGTACAGACTACGACGAGTGGCTACACCTTC
j_gene: TRBJ1-3; d_gene: TRBD1; v_gene: TRBV6-6; abundance: .; CDR3aa: CASRPTGTSGNTIYF; CDR3nt: TGTGCCAGCAGACCGACAGGGACATCAGGAAACACCATATATTTT
j_gene: TRBJ2-3; d_gene: TRBD1; v_gene: TRBV2; abundance: many; CDR3aa: CASYKTGAADTQYF; CDR3nt: TGTGCCAGCTACAAGACAGGGGCGGCAGATACGCAGTATTTT
j_gene: TRBJ1-1; d_gene: .; v_gene: TRBV5-1; abundance: .; CDR3aa: CASSPDWNTEAFF; CDR3nt: TGCGCCAGCAGTCCCGACTGGAACACTGAAGCTTTCTTT
j_gene: TRBJ1-4; d_gene: .; v_gene: TRBV6-5; abundance: few; CDR3aa: CASSFPRGTNEKLFF; CDR3nt: TGTGCCAGCAGTTTTCCCAGGGGAACTAATGAAAAACTGTTTTTT
j_gene: TRBJ2-7; d_gene: .; v_gene: TRBV7-9; abundance: .; CDR3aa: CASSLPGAGEQYF; CDR3nt: TGTGCCAGCAGCTTACCAGGGGCAGGGGAGCAGTACTTC
j_gene: TRBJ2-3; d_gene: .; v_gene: TRBV2; abundance: .; CDR3aa: CASSGEVAQYF; CDR3nt: TGTGCCAGCAGTGGGGAGGTGGCGCAGTATTTT
j_gene: TRBJ1-1; d_gene: .; v_gene: TRBV5-1; abundance: .; CDR3aa: CASSLRGLSTEAFF; CDR3nt: TGCGCCAGCAGCTTAAGAGGGTTGAGCACTGAAGCTTTCTTT
j_gene: TRBJ1-4; d_gene: .; v_gene: TRBV6-5; abundance: .; CDR3aa: CASSYKPGGREKLFF; CDR3nt: TGTGCCAGCAGTTACAAACCGGGGGGCAGGGAAAAACTGTTTTTT
j_gene: TRBJ2-2; d_gene: .; v_gene: TRBV19; abundance: .; CDR3aa: CASSGGQQGNTGELFF; CDR3nt: TGTGCCAGTAGTGGGGGCCAACAGGGGAACACCGGGGAGCTGTTTTTT